This passage covers 13 T cell receptor beta chains from one sample sequenced in a study of T cells in Graves' hyperthyroidism and ophthalmopathy. TCR beta CDR3 regions were amplified from RNA. RT-PCR in the first round (using the HTBI primer set) targeted the TCR CDR3. From the multiplex PCR reads, TCRdb called clonotypes with MiXCR, one entry per CDR3 protein. The table lists a few hundred thousand distinct CDR3 sequences, roughly 14% of them singletons. The sequencing input was blood. These receptors originate from a woman aged 25 to 39 with Graves' hyperthyroidism.

J is TRBJ2-1 and V is TRBV5-1; 7 bases fit TRBD2. The V and J ends lost 5 bases and 7 bases, in that order; junction bases with no gene match: 9. This CDR3 has 14 amino acids. Germline V lookup: CDR1 SGHRS, CDR2 YFSETQ. CDR3 protein: CASSPDSGKNEQFF. Here the CDR3 DNA reads TGCGCCAGCAGTCCAGACAGCGGGAAGAATGAGCAGTTCTTC.

With respect to this clonotype: An end of the junction does not agree with germline; a read error may underlie this. The chain couples TRBV9 to TRBJ2-7; TRBD1 agrees at 9 bases. From germline, CDR1 is SGDLS and CDR2 YYNGEE. The CDR3 is 14 residues long. CDR3: CASSVTGGTYGQYF. In DNA, the CDR3 is TGTGCCAGCAGCGTGACAGGGGGTACCTACGGGCAGTACTTC.

This clonotype was recorded at least ten times. The V and J genes are TRBV10-2 and TRBJ2-7; D might be TRBD2 (5 bases). This CDR3 contains 11 residues. Between the trimmed V and J ends, which lost 2 bases and 6 bases, there was a span of 5 bases. Germline lookup yields CDR1 WSHSY and CDR2 SAAADI. CDR3 loop: CASSEEGEQYF. The CDR3 nucleotides read TGCGCCAGCAGTGAGGAGGGCGAGCAGTACTTC.

This clonotype was recorded a few times. V gene TRBV27 combines with J gene TRBJ2-7; D is perhaps TRBD1 or TRBD2 (5 bases each). This CDR3 region has 14 residues. Trimming took off 6 bases at V and 1 base at J, with 13 bases between the two ends. The germline V gene has CDR1 MNHEY and CDR2 SMNVEV (reference sequence). CDR3 coding DNA: TGTGCCAGCAGCATCGGGACGTATTCCTACGAGCAGTACTTC. Translation gives CASSIGTYSYEQYF.

In this sample, this clonotype turned up many times. The V call is TRBV20-1, the J call TRBJ1-2; D unresolved. The length of the CDR3 is 14 residues. V was shortened by 6 bases and J by 1 base, with 15 bases between the two germline ends. CDR1 DFQATT and CDR2 SNEGSKA come from the germline V gene (reference sequence). The CDR3 region is CSATPYTVNYGYTF. CDR3 sequence (DNA): TGCAGTGCAACCCCTTACACCGTTAACTATGGCTACACCTTC.

This clonotype was recorded many times. The chain recombines TRBV12-3 or TRBV12-4 with TRBJ1-2; D is unclear. The CDR3 contains 14 residues. The V gene lost 2 bases and the J gene lost 3 bases, with 10 bases spanning the gap. The chain's CDR3 is CASSLRGRDYGYTF. CDR3 bases: TGTGCCAGCAGTTTACGTGGGAGGGACTATGGCTACACCTTC.

This clonotype was detected a few times. The chain couples TRBV19 to TRBJ2-5, with 11 bases lining up with TRBD1. V lost 5 bases, J lost 4 bases, and 6 bases stayed unmatched. The germline CDR1 and CDR2 sequences are LNHDA and SQIVND (reference sequence). This CDR3 region has 15 residues. The CDR3 bases are TGTGCCAGTAGTCAACGGACAGGGGGCATAGAGACCCAGTACTTC. Protein sequence: CASSQRTGGIETQYF.

This clonotype has only a few counts. This chain links TRBV14 with TRBJ2-7; TRBD1 aligns across 9 bases. Germline V gives CDR1 SGHDN, CDR2 FVKESK. The CDR3 runs 17 residues. V dropped 5 bases and J dropped 2; count of bases not matched to a gene: 13. The CDR3 DNA reads as TGTGCCAGCAGCGTAGGGGCAGGGACAGGGACTACCTACGAGCAGTACTTC. This encodes CASSVGAGTGTTYEQYF.

Ten or more counts support this clonotype. The gene calls are TRBV20-1 and TRBJ2-1, with D possibly matching TRBD2 (6 bases). Germline CDR1 reads DFQATT; CDR2 reads SNEGSKA (reference sequence). Trimming shortened V by 1 base and J by 8 bases, and 18 bases separated the two germline ends. The length of the CDR3 is 15 residues. The CDR3 sequence: CSARAFGGTQDEQFF. Here the CDR3 DNA reads TGCAGTGCTAGAGCCTTCGGCGGGACTCAGGATGAGCAGTTCTTC.

Note on this clonotype: A much larger clone lies a single base off, so this may be a read error. The chain recombines TRBV5-4 with TRBJ1-1; no clear D gene. The CDR3 sequence is 14 residues long. The germline gives CDR1 SGHNT, CDR2 YYREEE (reference sequence). The CDR3 bases are TGTGCCAGCAGCTCCCCCGGGAGGGCCACTGAAGCTCTCTTT. It codes for CASSSPGRATEALF.

This chain joins TRBV9 and TRBJ2-3, with 10 bases that match TRBD2. Germline CDR1 is SGDLS and CDR2 is YYNGEE. CDR3 length: 17 amino acids. With 4 bases clipped from V and 6 bases from J, the junction kept 14 bases outside the gene matches. CDR3 sequence reads: CASSSRGASGSFDTQYF. CDR3 in DNA: TGTGCCAGCAGCTCCAGGGGAGCTAGCGGGAGTTTTGATACGCAGTATTTT.

There are many counts of this clonotype. This chain links TRBV30 with TRBJ1-5, with D hard to call. Germline CDR1 and CDR2: GTSNPN and SVGIG (reference sequence). The V and J ends lost 3 bases and 0 bases respectively, with 6 bases between them. The CDR3 runs 13 residues. The CDR3 is CAWRGSSNQPQHF. The CDR3 coding sequence is TGTGCCTGGAGGGGCAGTAGCAATCAGCCCCAGCATTTT.

Many counts were recorded for this clonotype. J is TRBJ1-5 and V is TRBV20-1; TRBD1 is a possible D gene (5 bases). Germline V gene data show CDR1 as DFQATT and CDR2 as SNEGSKA (reference sequence). CDR3 length: 13 amino acids. V gave up 6 bases and J gave up 3 bases, with 12 bases separating them. The CDR3 reads CSAADKNNQPQHF. CDR3 DNA: TGCAGTGCGGCGGACAAGAACAATCAGCCCCAGCATTTT.